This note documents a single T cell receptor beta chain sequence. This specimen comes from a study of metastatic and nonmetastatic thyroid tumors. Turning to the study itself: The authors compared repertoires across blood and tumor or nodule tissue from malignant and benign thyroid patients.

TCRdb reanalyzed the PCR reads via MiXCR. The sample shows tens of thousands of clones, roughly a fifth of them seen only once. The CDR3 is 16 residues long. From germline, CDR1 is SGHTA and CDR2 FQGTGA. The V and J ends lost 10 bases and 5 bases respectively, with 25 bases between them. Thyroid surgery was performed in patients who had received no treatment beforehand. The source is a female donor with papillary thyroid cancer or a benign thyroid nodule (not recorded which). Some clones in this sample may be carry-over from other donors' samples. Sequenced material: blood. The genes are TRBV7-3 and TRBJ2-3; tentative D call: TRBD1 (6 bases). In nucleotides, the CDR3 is TGTGCCAACAGATTAACGTTCAGGGGCAGAGGAGATACGCAGTATTTT. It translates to CANRLTFRGRGDTQYF.